The clone carrying this T cell receptor (beta chain) occurred once. The sample belongs to a study of blood T cell repertoires in COVID-19. The wider study: COVID-19 samples, acute and convalescent, were from the United States, Italy and Spain. Sources were T cells, B-cell-depleted T cells, or PBMCs; the material itself was cDNA or gDNA.

Sequencing was performed with immunoSEQ multiplex PCR; in TCRdb, only in-frame clones are kept and a portion is missing. The sample contains 430,000 or so clones, over 85% of which appear only once. Seattle patients were enrolled during active infection and followed longitudinally. CDR3 length equals 15 residues. CDR1 SGHRS and CDR2 YFSETQ come from the germline V gene. The junction had 7 bases not matched to a gene; V was cut back by 4 bases and J by 4 bases. The clonotype originates from a man aged 18-30 years with COVID-19, enrolled during active disease. The chain is built from TRBV5-1 and TRBJ2-7, with 11 bases matching TRBD1. The sequencing input was peripheral blood. The CDR3 DNA is TGCGCCAGCAGCGACGAGGACAGGGGGCAATACGAGCAGTACTTC. Its translation: CASSDEDRGQYEQYF.